This TCR beta chain was found in a study of T cells after yellow fever vaccination. In the study overall: Those fractions that held only low numbers of cells were prepared using the SMART-Seq v4 Ultra Low Input RNA kit. Overall study findings and caveats: The booster saw the reappearance of most primary-vaccination clones (about 95% CD4, less than 90% CD8). Sorted repertoires could include abundant contaminating clonotypes from bulk cells.

Turning to this clonotype: Its specificity is not known.

Germline assignment: CDR1 SQVTM and CDR2 ANQGSEA. The CDR3 spans 14 residues. Trimming pared 6 bases from V and 0 bases from J, leaving 11 bases between. From the 5' RACE reads, TCRdb called clonotypes with MiXCR, one entry per CDR3 protein. The sample carries about 150,000 distinct CDR3 sequences, about 6.9% recorded once. This clonotype was obtained from a man younger than 45 who received the YFV17D yellow fever vaccine. V gene TRBV29-1 combines with J gene TRBJ2-2, with D perhaps matching TRBD2 (5 bases). Sequences were derived from CD4+ T cells sorted from PBMCs, sampled 10 days after the yellow fever booster vaccination. The CDR3 bases are TGCAGCGTAGAGCGGAATTCGAACACCGGGGAGCTGTTTTTT. Translation: CSVERNSNTGELFF.